This T cell receptor (beta chain) was recovered during a study of identical twins. The study, taken as a whole, reports: Out-of-frame alpha sequences common to twins exhibited a surplus of low generation probability.

From the 5' RACE reads, TCRdb called clonotypes with MiXCR, one entry per CDR3 protein. This table has 500,000 or so distinct CDR3 sequences, less than 25% appearing once. This clonotype was detected only a few times. No antigen is known for it. This sample also belongs to another study, concerning T cells expressing NK-cell markers. As reported in that work: Top CD8+ clonotypes included the dominant CD3+CD56+NKG2C+ clonotypes in six donors.

This receptor was identified in a young woman in good health. Sequenced sample: CD4+ T cells sorted from blood.

The CDR3 coding sequence is TGCAGCTTAACCTTCAGGGTCCCCACAGATACGCAGTATTTT. As protein: CSLTFRVPTDTQYF. The chain combines TRBV29-1 with TRBJ2-3, with D perhaps TRBD1 (5 bases). The V and J ends lost 8 bases and 2 bases respectively, with 17 bases between them. From germline, CDR1 is SQVTM and CDR2 ANQGSEA. The length of the CDR3 is 14 residues.